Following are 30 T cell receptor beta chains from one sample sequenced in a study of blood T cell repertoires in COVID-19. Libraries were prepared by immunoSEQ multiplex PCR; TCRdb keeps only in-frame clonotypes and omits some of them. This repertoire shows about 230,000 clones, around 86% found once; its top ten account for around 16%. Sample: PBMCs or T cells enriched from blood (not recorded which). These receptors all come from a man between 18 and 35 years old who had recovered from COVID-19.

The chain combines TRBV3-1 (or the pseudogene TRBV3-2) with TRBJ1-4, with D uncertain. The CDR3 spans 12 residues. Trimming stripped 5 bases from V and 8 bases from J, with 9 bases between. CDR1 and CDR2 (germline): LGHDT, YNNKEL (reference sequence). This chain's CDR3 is CASSYLSEKLFF. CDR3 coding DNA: TGTGCCAGCAGCTATCTGTCGGAAAAACTGTTTTTT.

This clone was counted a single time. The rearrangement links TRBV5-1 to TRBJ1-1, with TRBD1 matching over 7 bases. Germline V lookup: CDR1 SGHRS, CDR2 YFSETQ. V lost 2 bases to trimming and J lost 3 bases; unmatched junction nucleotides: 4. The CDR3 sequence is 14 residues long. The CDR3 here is CASSLQGTYTEAFF. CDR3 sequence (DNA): TGCGCCAGCAGCTTACAGGGGACCTACACTGAAGCTTTCTTT.

CDR3 in DNA: TGTGCCAGCAGCAAAGCCGGCTGGACAGCGAACACCGGGGAGCTGTTTTTT. This encodes CASSKAGWTANTGELFF. The chain is built from TRBV7-9 and TRBJ2-2, with D perhaps matching TRBD1 (6 bases). Germline CDR1 is SEHNR and CDR2 is FQNEAQ (reference sequence). V shed 5 bases and J shed 0 bases, with 16 bases lying between them. The CDR3 has 17 amino acids.

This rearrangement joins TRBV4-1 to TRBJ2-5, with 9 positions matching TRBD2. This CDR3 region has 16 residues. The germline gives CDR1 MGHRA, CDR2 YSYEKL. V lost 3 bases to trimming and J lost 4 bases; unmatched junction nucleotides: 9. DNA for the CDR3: TGCGCCAGCAGCCAGAACCTAGCGGGGATGGGAGAGACCCAGTACTTC. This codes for CASSQNLAGMGETQYF.

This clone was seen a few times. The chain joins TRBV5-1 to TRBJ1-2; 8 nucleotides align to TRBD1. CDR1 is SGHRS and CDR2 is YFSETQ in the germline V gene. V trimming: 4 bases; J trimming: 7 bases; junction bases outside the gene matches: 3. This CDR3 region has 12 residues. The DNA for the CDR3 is TGCGCCAGCAGCCTGGACAGGGCTGGCTACACCTTC. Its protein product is CASSLDRAGYTF.

The CDR3 loop is CASSLRGGAQETQYF. DNA for the CDR3: TGTGCCAGCTCCCTCAGAGGGGGGGCCCAAGAGACCCAGTACTTC. The rearrangement joins TRBV18 to TRBJ2-5; possible D gene TRBD2, 7 bases. Trimming left V 6 bases short and J 1 base short, with 15 bases between. CDR3 size: 15 residues. Germline CDR1 is KGHSH and CDR2 is LQKENI.

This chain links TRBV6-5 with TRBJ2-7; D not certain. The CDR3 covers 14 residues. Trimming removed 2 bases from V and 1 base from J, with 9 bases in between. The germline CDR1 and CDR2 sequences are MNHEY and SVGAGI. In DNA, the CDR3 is TGTGCCAGCAGTTACGGTTCGGTATCCTACGAGCAGTACTTC. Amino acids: CASSYGSVSYEQYF.

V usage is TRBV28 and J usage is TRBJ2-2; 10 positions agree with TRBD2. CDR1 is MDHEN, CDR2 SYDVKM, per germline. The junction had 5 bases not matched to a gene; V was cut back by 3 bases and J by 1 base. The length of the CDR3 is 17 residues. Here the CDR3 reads CASSFHLAGENTGELFF. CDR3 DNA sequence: TGTGCCAGCAGTTTCCACCTAGCGGGAGAGAACACCGGGGAGCTGTTTTTT.

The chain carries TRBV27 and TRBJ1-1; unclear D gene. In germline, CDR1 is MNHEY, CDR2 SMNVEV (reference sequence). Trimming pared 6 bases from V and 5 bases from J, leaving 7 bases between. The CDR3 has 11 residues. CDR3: CASRPGTEAFF. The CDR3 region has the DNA TGTGCCAGCAGACCGGGGACTGAAGCTTTCTTT.

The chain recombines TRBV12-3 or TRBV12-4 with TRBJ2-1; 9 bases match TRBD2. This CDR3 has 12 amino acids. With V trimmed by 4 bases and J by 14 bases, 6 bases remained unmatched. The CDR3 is CASSSGTSLEFF. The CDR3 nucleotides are TGTGCCAGCAGTTCAGGGACTAGCTTGGAGTTCTTC.

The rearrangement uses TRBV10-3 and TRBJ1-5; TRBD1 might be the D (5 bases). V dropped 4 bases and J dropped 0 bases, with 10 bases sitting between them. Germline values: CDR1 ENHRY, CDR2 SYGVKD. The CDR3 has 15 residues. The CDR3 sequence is CAISGGTFSNQPQHF. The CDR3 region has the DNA TGTGCCATCAGTGGGGGGACTTTTAGCAATCAGCCCCAGCATTTT.

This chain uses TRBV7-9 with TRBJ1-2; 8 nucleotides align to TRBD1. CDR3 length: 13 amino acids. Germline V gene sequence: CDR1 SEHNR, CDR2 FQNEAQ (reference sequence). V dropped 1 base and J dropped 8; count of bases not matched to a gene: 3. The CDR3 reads CASSLGQGQGYTF. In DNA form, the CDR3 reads TGTGCCAGCAGCTTAGGACAGGGGCAAGGCTACACCTTC.

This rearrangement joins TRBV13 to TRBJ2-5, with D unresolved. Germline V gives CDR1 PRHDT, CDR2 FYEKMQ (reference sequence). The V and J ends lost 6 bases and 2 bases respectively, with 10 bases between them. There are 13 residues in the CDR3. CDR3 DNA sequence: TGTGCCAGCAGTTCCAGGATACAAGAGACCCAGTACTTC. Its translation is CASSSRIQETQYF.

The CDR3 spells CASRQTSVGGELFF. DNA of the CDR3: TGTGCCAGCAGACAAACTAGCGTTGGCGGGGAGCTGTTTTTT. V gene TRBV6-4 combines with J gene TRBJ2-2; 7 nucleotides match TRBD2. This CDR3 is 14 amino acids long. The J segment lost 7 bases and the V segment lost 6 bases, leaving 8 bases of the junction unmatched. Germline lookup yields CDR1 MRHNA and CDR2 SNTAGT.

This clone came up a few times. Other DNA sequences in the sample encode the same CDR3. The CDR3 region has the DNA TGTGCCAGCAGCGCTGCTAGCGGAAGCTCCTACAATGAGCAGTTCTTC. Amino acids: CASSAASGSSYNEQFF. The rearrangement uses TRBV27 and TRBJ2-1, with TRBD2 matching 7 bases. The CDR3 covers 16 residues. The ends lost 6 bases at V and 0 bases at J; junction bases unmatched: 8. The germline CDR1 and CDR2 sequences are MNHEY and SMNVEV (reference sequence).

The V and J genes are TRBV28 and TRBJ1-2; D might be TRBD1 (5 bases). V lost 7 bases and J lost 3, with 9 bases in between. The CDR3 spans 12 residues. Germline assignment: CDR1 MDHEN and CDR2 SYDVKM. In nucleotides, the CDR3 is TGTGCCAGCACGGGGGGAGACTATGGCTACACCTTC. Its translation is CASTGGDYGYTF.

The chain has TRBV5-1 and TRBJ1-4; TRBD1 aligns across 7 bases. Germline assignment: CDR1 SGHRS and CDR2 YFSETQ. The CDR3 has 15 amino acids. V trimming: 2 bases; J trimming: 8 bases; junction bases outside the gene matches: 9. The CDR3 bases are TGCGCCAGCAGCTTACTTACAGGGGTAGGAGAAAAACTGTTTTTT. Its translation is CASSLLTGVGEKLFF.

The CDR3 sequence is CASSISSGGGRVEQYF. CDR3 sequence (DNA): TGTGCCAGTAGCATATCGTCGGGAGGGGGGCGTGTTGAGCAGTACTTC. V and J are TRBV19 and TRBJ2-7, with 8 bases identical to TRBD2. CDR1 and CDR2 (germline): LNHDA, SQIVND (reference sequence). J gave up 7 bases and V 6 bases, and 17 bases lay outside the gene matches. The CDR3 has 16 residues.

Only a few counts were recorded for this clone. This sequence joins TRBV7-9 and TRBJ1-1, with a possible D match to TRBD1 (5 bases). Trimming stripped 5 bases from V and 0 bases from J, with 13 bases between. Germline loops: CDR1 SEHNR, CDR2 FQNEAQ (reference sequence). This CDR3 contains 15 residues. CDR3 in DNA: TGTGCCAGCAGCCCCACAGGTTCGATGAACACTGAAGCTTTCTTT. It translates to CASSPTGSMNTEAFF. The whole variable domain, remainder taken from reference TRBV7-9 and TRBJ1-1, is DTGVSQNPRHKITKRGQNVTFRCDPISEHNRLYWYRQTLGQGPEFLTYFQNEAQLEKSRLLSDRFSAERPKGSFSTLEIQRTEQGDSAMYLCASSPTGSMNTEAFFGQGTRLTVV.

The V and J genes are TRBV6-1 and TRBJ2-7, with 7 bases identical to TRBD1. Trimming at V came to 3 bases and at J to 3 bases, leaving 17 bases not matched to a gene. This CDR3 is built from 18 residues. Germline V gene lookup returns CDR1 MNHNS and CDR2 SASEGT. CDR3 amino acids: CASSEQPLRQGLDYEQYF. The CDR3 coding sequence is TGTGCCAGCAGTGAGCAACCGCTTAGACAGGGCCTTGACTACGAGCAGTACTTC.

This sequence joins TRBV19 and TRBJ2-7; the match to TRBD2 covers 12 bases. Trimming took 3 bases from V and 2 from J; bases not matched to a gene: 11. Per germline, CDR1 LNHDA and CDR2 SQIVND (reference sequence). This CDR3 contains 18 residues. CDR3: CASSIVRTSGDSAYEQYF. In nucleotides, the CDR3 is TGTGCCAGTAGTATTGTAAGGACTAGCGGGGATAGTGCCTACGAGCAGTACTTC.

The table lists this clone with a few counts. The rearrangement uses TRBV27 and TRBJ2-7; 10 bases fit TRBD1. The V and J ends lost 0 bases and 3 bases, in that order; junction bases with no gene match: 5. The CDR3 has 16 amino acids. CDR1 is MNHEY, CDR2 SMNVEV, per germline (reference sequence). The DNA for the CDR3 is TGTGCCAGCAGTTTATCCTTCGGGACAGGGGACTACGAGCAGTACTTC. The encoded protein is CASSLSFGTGDYEQYF.

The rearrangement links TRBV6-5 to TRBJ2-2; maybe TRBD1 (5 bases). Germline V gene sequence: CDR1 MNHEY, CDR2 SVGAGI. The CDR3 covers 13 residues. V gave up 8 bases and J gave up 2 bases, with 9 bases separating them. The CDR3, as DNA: TGTGCCAGCGGGGCCCTAAACACCGGGGAGCTGTTTTTT. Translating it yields CASGALNTGELFF.

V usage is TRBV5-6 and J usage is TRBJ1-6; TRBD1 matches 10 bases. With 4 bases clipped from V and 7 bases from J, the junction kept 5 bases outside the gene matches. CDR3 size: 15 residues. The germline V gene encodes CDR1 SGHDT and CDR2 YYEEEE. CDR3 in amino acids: CASSPPTGGNSPLHF. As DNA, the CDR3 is TGTGCCAGCAGCCCCCCGACAGGGGGCAATTCACCCCTCCACTTT.

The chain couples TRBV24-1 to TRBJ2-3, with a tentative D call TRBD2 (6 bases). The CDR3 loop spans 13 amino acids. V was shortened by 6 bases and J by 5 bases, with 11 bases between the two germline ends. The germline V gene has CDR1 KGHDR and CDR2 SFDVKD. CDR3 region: CATSTGGKDTQYF. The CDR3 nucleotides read TGTGCCACCAGTACAGGAGGGAAAGATACGCAGTATTTT.

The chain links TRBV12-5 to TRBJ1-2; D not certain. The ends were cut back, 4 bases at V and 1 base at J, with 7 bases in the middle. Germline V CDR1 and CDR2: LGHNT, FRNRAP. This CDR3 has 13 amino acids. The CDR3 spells CASGSYHNYGYTF. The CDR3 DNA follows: TGTGCTAGTGGTTCCTACCATAACTATGGCTACACCTTC.

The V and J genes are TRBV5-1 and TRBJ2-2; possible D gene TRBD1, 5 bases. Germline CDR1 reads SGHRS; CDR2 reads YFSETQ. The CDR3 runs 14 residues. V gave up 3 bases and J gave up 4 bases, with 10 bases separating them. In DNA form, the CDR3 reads TGCGCCAGCAGCTATACAGGAGCCACCGGGGAGCTGTTTTTT. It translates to CASSYTGATGELFF.

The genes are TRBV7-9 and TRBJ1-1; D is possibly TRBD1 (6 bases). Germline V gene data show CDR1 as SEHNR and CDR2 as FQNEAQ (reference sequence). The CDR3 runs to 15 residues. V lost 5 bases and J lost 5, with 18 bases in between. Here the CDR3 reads CASSPEGVGGTEAFF. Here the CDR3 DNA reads TGTGCCAGCAGCCCCGAGGGGGTGGGGGGGACTGAAGCTTTCTTT.

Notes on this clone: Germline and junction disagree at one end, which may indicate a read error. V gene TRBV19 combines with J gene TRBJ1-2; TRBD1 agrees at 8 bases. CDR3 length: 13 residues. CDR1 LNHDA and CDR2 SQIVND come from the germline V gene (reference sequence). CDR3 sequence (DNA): TGTGCCAGTAGTATAACTGGGGACAGGCCAAACTTCTTC. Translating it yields CASSITGDRPNFF.

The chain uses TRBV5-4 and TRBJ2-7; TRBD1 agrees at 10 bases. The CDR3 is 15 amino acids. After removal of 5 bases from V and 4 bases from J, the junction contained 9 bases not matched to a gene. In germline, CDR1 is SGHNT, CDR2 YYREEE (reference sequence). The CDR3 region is CASSRRDRGPYEQYF. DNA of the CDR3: TGTGCCAGCAGTCGCCGGGACAGGGGCCCGTACGAGCAGTACTTC.